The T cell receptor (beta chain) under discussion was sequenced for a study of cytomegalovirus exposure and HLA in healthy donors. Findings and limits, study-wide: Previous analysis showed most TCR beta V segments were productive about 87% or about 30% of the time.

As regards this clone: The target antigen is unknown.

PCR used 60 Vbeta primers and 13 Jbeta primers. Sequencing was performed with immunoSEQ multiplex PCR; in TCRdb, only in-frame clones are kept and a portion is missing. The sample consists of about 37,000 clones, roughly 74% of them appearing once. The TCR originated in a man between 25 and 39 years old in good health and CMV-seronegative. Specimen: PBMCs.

CDR3 in amino acids: CASRTAGSYNEQFF. CDR3 nucleotides: TGTGCCAGCAGGACGGCGGGGTCCTACAATGAGCAGTTCTTC. The chain recombines TRBV2 with TRBJ2-1; a weak D match, TRBD2 (6 bases). Germline V lookup: CDR1 SNHLY, CDR2 FYNNEI. The V and J ends lost 6 bases and 1 base respectively, with 10 bases between them. The CDR3 is 14 amino acids.